This is a list of T cell receptor beta chains from one sample in a study of cytomegalovirus exposure and HLA in healthy donors. Clones were read by immunoSEQ multiplex PCR, and TCRdb kept only the in-frame ones, dropping some. This repertoire shows 90,000 to 140,000 clones, around 63% found once; its top ten account for 3% to 3.5%. The material sequenced was PBMCs. Receptors originate from a man aged 25 to 45 in good health and CMV-seronegative. Both conserved end residues are part of each CDR3. The D gene is left open where the match is weak. Size is omitted from some rows. Given values are once, few, many or a class for expanded clones.

J	V	size	length	D	DNA	CDR3
TRBJ2-3	TRBV9	-	15	-	TGTGCCAGCAGCCCCCATACTAGTTCTTCAGATACGCAGTATTTT	CASSPHTSSSDTQYF
TRBJ2-1	TRBV19	-	17	TRBD2	TGTGCCAGTAGTACTCCACCACTAGCGGGAGGTAGTAGTGAGCAGTTCTTC	CASSTPPLAGGSSEQFF
TRBJ1-2	TRBV6-1	-	15	-	TGTGCCAGCAGTCCTCGCGACGGGTTCAACTATGGCTACACCTTC	CASSPRDGFNYGYTF
TRBJ2-1	TRBV18	-	16	-	TGTGCCAGCTCACCACCCCGGGGAAAGCGGGCTAATGAGCAGTTCTTC	CASSPPRGKRANEQFF
TRBJ2-5	TRBV4-3	-	18	TRBD1	TGCGCCAGCAGCCAAGAAATCGCGAGGGGGACAGCCCAAGAGACCCAGTACTTC	CASSQEIARGTAQETQYF
TRBJ2-1	TRBV6-6	-	12	-	TGTGCCGGCTCGCGGGCCGACAATGAGCAGTTCTTC	CAGSRADNEQFF
TRBJ1-5	TRBV7-3	-	20	TRBD1	TGTGCCAGCAGCATTCCCGGACCGGGACAGGGAACCTATAGCAATCAGCCCCAGCATTTT	CASSIPGPGQGTYSNQPQHF
TRBJ2-7	TRBV6-5	-	13	-	TGTGCCAGCAGTGGACCAACAGGGCTGGAGCAGTACTTC	CASSGPTGLEQYF
TRBJ1-5	TRBV28	-	14	-	TGTGCCAGCAGTTTATCGTTTAGGAGTCAGCCCCAGCATTTT	CASSLSFRSQPQHF
TRBJ1-1	TRBV11-3	once	12	-	TGTGCCAGCAGCTATAGGAACACTGAAGCTTTCTTT	CASSYRNTEAFF
TRBJ2-2	TRBV7-6	-	17	-	TGTGCCAGCAGCCGGAGACGTGGCGGGACGAACACCGGGGAGCTGTTTTTT	CASSRRRGGTNTGELFF
TRBJ1-1	TRBV7-2	-	16	TRBD1	TGTGCCAGCAGCTCCAACCGGGACAGGGCCCACACTGAAGCTTTCTTT	CASSSNRDRAHTEAFF
TRBJ1-1	TRBV6-6	-	15	TRBD1	TGTGCCAGCAGTCTACAGGGGGCTCCGAACACTGAAGCTTTCTTT	CASSLQGAPNTEAFF
TRBJ2-2	TRBV6-5	-	13	-	TGTGCCAGCGGACTTATGAACACCGGGGAGCTGTTTTTT	CASGLMNTGELFF
TRBJ2-3	TRBV10-3	-	14	-	TGTGCCATCAGTGAGCGGGAGAGCACAGATACGCAGTATTTT	CAISERESTDTQYF
TRBJ1-3	TRBV7-2	-	16	TRBD1	TGTGCCAGCAGCCTGGGGGGACAGATCTCTGGAAACACCATATATTTT	CASSLGGQISGNTIYF
TRBJ1-1	TRBV14	-	16	-	TGTGCCAGCAGCCAAGATCCCGCCGACAGTTACGCTGAAGCTTTCTTT	CASSQDPADSYAEAFF
TRBJ2-6	TRBV19	-	15	TRBD1	TGTGCCAGTAGGTATACAGGGGCTGGGGCCAACGTCCTGACTTTC	CASRYTGAGANVLTF
TRBJ2-3	TRBV6-1	few	16	TRBD2	TGTGCCAGCAGTGAAGCCCCAGCGGGAGGGCCAGATACGCAGTATTTT	CASSEAPAGGPDTQYF
TRBJ2-4	TRBV27	-	15	-	TGTGCCAGCAGTCCATCAGGGGTTGCCAAAAACATTCAGTACTTC	CASSPSGVAKNIQYF
TRBJ1-1	TRBV6-6	once	14	TRBD1	TGTGCCAGCAGTCACCCGTGGCGGGACAGTGAAGCTTTCTTT	CASSHPWRDSEAFF
TRBJ1-2	TRBV9	few	13	-	TGTGCCAGCAGCGGCAGTTTTATCTATGGCTACACCTTC	CASSGSFIYGYTF
TRBJ2-3	TRBV5-1	few	14	-	TGCGCCAGCAGCTTGGATCCCTACACAGATACGCAGTATTTT	CASSLDPYTDTQYF
TRBJ1-6	TRBV7-2	few	19	-	TGTGCCAGCAGCTTACGGCCCGGTGGGGGGGCGGTGGGGAATTCACCCCTCCACTTT	CASSLRPGGGAVGNSPLHF
TRBJ2-3	TRBV7-8	-	16	TRBD2	TGTGCCAGCAGCTTATTTGATGGACTAGCAACAGATACGCAGTATTTT	CASSLFDGLATDTQYF
TRBJ1-2	TRBV5-6	-	14	TRBD1	TGTGCCAGCAGCTGGGACAGGGCCCACTATGGCTACACCTTC	CASSWDRAHYGYTF
TRBJ2-7	TRBV14	once	13	TRBD2	TGTGCCAGCAGCCTACTGACTAGCTCGAACCCCCTCTTC	CASSLLTSSNPLF
TRBJ1-2	TRBV18	-	15	TRBD1	TGTGCCAGCTCACCCCGGGACAGTCCTAACTATGGCTACACCTTC	CASSPRDSPNYGYTF
TRBJ1-4	TRBV9	few	15	TRBD1	TGTGCCAGCAGAGACCGGGACAGGGATGGTGAAAAACTGTTTTTT	CASRDRDRDGEKLFF
TRBJ2-2	TRBV5-4	once	15	-	TGTGCCAGCAGCTTGAAACAGCCGAACACCGGGGAGCTGTTTTTT	CASSLKQPNTGELFF
TRBJ2-7	TRBV6-6	-	13	TRBD2	TGTGCCAGCTGGACGCCGGGAGGACTCGAGCAGTACTTC	CASWTPGGLEQYF
TRBJ2-1	TRBV4-3	few	15	TRBD2	TGCGCCAGCAGCCAGCTAGCGGGAGGGCGGGATGAGCAGTTCTTC	CASSQLAGGRDEQFF
TRBJ2-7	TRBV28	few	14	TRBD2	TGTGCCAGCTGCATGAGCGGGAGTCCCTACGAGCAGTACTTC	CASCMSGSPYEQYF
TRBJ1-5	TRBV6-6	-	16	-	TGTGCCAGCAGCCCCCGTACGGCAGGGGTGGTTCAGCCCCAGCATTTT	CASSPRTAGVVQPQHF
TRBJ1-4	TRBV2	-	16	-	TGTGCCAGCAGTGATCGAGACAGTCCAACTAATGAAAAACTGTTTTTT	CASSDRDSPTNEKLFF